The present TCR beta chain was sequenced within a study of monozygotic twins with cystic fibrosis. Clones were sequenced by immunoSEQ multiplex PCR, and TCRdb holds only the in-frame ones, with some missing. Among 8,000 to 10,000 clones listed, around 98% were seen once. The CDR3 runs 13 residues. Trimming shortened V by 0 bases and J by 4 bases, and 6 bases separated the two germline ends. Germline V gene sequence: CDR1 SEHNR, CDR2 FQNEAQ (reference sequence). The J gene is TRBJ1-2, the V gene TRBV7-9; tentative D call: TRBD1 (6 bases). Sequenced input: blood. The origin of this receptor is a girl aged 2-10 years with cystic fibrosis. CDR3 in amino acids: CASSLAQGYGYTF. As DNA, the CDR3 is TGTGCCAGCAGCTTAGCACAGGGCTATGGCTACACCTTC.